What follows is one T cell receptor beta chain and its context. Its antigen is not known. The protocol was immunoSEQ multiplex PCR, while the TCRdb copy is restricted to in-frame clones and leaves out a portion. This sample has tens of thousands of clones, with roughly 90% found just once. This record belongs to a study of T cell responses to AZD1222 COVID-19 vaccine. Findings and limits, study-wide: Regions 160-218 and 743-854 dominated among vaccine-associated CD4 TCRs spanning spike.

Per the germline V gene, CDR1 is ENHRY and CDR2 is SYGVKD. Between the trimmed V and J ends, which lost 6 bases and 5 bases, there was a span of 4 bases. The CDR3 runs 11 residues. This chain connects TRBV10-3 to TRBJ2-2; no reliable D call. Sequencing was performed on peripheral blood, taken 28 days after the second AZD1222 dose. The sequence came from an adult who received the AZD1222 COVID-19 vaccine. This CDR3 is CAISTTGELFF. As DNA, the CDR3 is TGTGCCATCAGCACAACCGGGGAGCTGTTTTTT.